This is a list of T cell receptor beta chains from one sample in a study of blood T cell repertoires in COVID-19. Profiling relied on immunoSEQ multiplex PCR, and the TCRdb table lists in-frame clones only, not all of them. The sample lists about 120,000 clones, around 90% occurring once. Material: peripheral blood. Source of these receptors: a woman between 55 and 75 years old with COVID-19, enrolled during active disease. Both conserved end residues are part of each CDR3. A D gene is named only where the DNA matches it firmly. Expanded clones are given a class, and other clones once, few, many or no size at all.

>TRBD1|few|TRBV7-9|TRBJ2-7
CASSLGWQGAREQYF
TGTGCCAGCAGCTTAGGGTGGCAGGGGGCGAGGGAGCAGTACTTC
>TRBD1|once|TRBV9|TRBJ2-3
CASSDGTVLGGDTQYF
TGTGCCAGCAGCGACGGGACAGTACTAGGGGGAGATACGCAGTATTTT
>NA|NA|TRBV27|TRBJ2-5
CASRPAGEETQYF
TGTGCCAGCAGGCCGGCAGGGGAAGAGACCCAGTACTTC
>TRBD1|NA|TRBV7-9|TRBJ1-2
CASSPGRGQGSYGYTF
TGTGCCAGCAGCCCCGGAAGGGGACAGGGGAGCTATGGCTACACCTTC
>NA|NA|TRBV30|TRBJ1-1
CATTGFGTEAFF
TGTGCGACAACAGGGTTTGGCACTGAAGCTTTCTTT
>NA|NA|TRBV4-3|TRBJ1-2
CASSQEWRADYGYTF
TGCGCCAGCAGCCAAGAATGGAGGGCGGACTATGGCTACACCTTC
>NA|NA|TRBV2|TRBJ1-1
CASAPGQLWTEAFF
TGTGCCAGCGCTCCCGGACAGCTCTGGACTGAAGCTTTCTTT
>NA|NA|TRBV7-2|TRBJ1-4
CASSPGRFANEKLFF
TGTGCCAGCAGCCCCGGGAGGTTCGCTAATGAAAAACTGTTTTTT
>TRBD2|NA|TRBV3-1/TRBV3-2|TRBJ2-5
CASRPTWTSGGTSETQYF
TGTGCCAGCAGACCTACCTGGACTAGCGGGGGCACATCGGAGACCCAGTACTTC
>NA|NA|TRBV19|TRBJ2-2
CASSVGVTGELFF
TGTGCCAGTAGCGTAGGGGTCACCGGGGAGCTGTTTTTT
>TRBD1|once|TRBV7-2|TRBJ2-5
CASSLLQGGHQETQYF
TGTGCCAGCAGCTTATTACAGGGGGGACACCAAGAGACCCAGTACTTC
>TRBD2|NA|TRBV2|TRBJ2-5
CASSAAPGLAGEFQETQYF
TGTGCCAGCAGTGCCGCCCCGGGACTAGCGGGGGAGTTCCAAGAGACCCAGTACTTC
>TRBD1|NA|TRBV9|TRBJ1-6
CASSIGTEYNSPLHF
TGTGCCAGCAGCATTGGGACAGAGTATAATTCACCCCTCCACTTT
>NA|NA|TRBV7-2|TRBJ1-1
CASSLRTAMNTEAFF
TGTGCCAGCAGCTTAAGGACAGCAATGAACACTGAAGCTTTCTTT
>TRBD2|few|TRBV6-2/TRBV6-3|TRBJ2-2
CASSLLAGDTGELFF
TGTGCCAGCAGTTTACTAGCGGGGGACACCGGGGAGCTGTTTTTT
>TRBD1|NA|TRBV18|TRBJ1-2
CASSPRQGSGYTF
TGTGCCAGCTCACCCCGACAGGGCAGTGGCTACACCTTC
>NA|NA|TRBV6-5|TRBJ1-1
CASSLRTENTEAFF
TGTGCCAGCAGCCTACGGACAGAGAACACTGAAGCTTTCTTT
>TRBD1|NA|TRBV18|TRBJ2-7
CASSPPTGGEQYF
TGTGCCAGCTCACCTCCGACAGGGGGCGAGCAGTACTTC
>NA|NA|TRBV19|TRBJ1-3
CASSTGPLSVGTIYF
TGTGCCAGTAGCACAGGACCTCTGAGCGTTGGCACCATATATTTT
>NA|NA|TRBV19|TRBJ2-7
CASSIQGGSYEQYF
TGTGCCAGTAGTATACAGGGTGGGTCCTACGAGCAGTACTTC
>TRBD2|once|TRBV19|TRBJ2-5
CASSITGTSETQYF
TGTGCCAGTAGTATAACCGGGACTAGTGAGACCCAGTACTTC
>NA|NA|TRBV9|TRBJ2-5
CASSVWGAETQYF
TGTGCCAGCAGCGTATGGGGCGCGGAGACCCAGTACTTC
>TRBD1|NA|TRBV19|TRBJ1-5
CASSAGRGRDQPQHF
TGTGCCAGTAGTGCCGGGAGGGGGCGAGATCAGCCCCAGCATTTT
>NA|NA|TRBV19|TRBJ1-2
CASSSTRDAGYTF
TGTGCCAGTAGTTCGACCAGGGATGCTGGCTACACCTTC
>NA|NA|TRBV19|TRBJ1-1
CASSSPGHTNTEAFF
TGTGCCAGTAGTTCACCGGGACACACGAACACTGAAGCTTTCTTT
>TRBD1|NA|TRBV3-1/TRBV3-2|TRBJ1-4
CASSQDSGGLNEKLFF
TGTGCCAGCAGCCAAGATTCAGGGGGCCTTAATGAAAAACTGTTTTTT
>NA|NA|TRBV16|TRBJ1-1
CASSLLIDHARTEAFF
TGTGCCAGCAGCCTCTTAATCGACCACGCGAGGACTGAAGCTTTCTTT